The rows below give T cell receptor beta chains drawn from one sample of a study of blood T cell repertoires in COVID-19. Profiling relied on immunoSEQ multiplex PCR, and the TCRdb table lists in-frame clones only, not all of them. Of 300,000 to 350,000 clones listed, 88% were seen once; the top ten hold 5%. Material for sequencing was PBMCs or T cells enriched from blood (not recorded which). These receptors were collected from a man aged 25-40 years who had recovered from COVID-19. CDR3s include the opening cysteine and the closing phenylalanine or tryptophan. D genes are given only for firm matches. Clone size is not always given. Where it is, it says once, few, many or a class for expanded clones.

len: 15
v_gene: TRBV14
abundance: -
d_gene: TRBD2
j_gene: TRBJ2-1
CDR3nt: TGTGCCAGCAGCCAGGGACTAGCGGGGGTTAATGAGCAGTTCTTC
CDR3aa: CASSQGLAGVNEQFF

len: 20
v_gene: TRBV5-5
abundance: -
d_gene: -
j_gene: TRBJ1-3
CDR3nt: TGTGCCAGCAGCTTGGCTTCACCTCCTACAGTAACAGAAGATGGAAACACCATATATTTT
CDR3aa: CASSLASPPTVTEDGNTIYF

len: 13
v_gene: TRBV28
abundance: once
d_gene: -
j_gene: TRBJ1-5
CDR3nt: TGTGCCAGCAATAATGGGGCCTATCAGCCCCAGCATTTT
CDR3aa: CASNNGAYQPQHF

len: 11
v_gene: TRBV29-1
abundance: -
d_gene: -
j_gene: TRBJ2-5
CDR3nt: TGCAGCGTCGGGACTCGGAAGACCCAGTACTTC
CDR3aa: CSVGTRKTQYF

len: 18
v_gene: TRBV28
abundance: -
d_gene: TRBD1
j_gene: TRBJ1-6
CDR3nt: TGTGCCAGCAGTTTGGTACAGGGGGCAGAGACCTATAATTCACCCCTCCACTTT
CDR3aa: CASSLVQGAETYNSPLHF

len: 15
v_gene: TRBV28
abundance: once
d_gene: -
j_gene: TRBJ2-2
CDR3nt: TGTGCCAGCAGTACAGGACACTCGAACACCGGGGAGCTGTTTTTT
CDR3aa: CASSTGHSNTGELFF

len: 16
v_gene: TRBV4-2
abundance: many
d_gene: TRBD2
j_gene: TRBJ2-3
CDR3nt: TGTGCCAGCAGCCAAGGAGGTGGCGGGGGTGCAGATACGCAGTATTTT
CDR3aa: CASSQGGGGGADTQYF

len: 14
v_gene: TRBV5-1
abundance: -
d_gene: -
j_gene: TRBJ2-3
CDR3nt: TGCGCCAGCAGCTTGGAAGCGGCGGCAGATACGCAGTATTTT
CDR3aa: CASSLEAAADTQYF

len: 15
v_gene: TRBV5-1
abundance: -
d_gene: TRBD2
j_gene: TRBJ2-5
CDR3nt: TGCGCCAGCAGCTCGACGACTAGCGGCCAAGAGACCCAGTACTTC
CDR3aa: CASSSTTSGQETQYF

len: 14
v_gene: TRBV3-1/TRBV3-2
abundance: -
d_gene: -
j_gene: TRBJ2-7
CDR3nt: TGTGCCAGCAGCCTTCGGCGGGACCGGGAGGAGCAGTACTTC
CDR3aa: CASSLRRDREEQYF

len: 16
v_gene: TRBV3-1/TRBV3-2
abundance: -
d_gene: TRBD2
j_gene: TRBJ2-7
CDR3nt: TGTGCCAGCAGCCCACTTACCGGACTAGCGGGGGACGAGCAGTACTTC
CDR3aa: CASSPLTGLAGDEQYF

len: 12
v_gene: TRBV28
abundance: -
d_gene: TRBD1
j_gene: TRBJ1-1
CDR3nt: TGTGCCACCCACAGGGGATACACTGAAGCTTTCTTT
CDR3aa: CATHRGYTEAFF

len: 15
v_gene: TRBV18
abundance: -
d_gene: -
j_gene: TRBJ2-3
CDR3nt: TGTGCCAGCTCACCCCCGGGACATAACACAGATACGCAGTATTTT
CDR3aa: CASSPPGHNTDTQYF

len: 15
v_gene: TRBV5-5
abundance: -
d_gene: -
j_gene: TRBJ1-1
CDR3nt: TGTGCCAGCAGCTTGAGTGTGGGGCCGAGGCCTGAAGCTTTCTTT
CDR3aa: CASSLSVGPRPEAFF

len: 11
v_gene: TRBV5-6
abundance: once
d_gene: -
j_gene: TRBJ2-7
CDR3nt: TGTGCCAGCAGCTGGGGCCACGAGCAGTACTTC
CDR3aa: CASSWGHEQYF

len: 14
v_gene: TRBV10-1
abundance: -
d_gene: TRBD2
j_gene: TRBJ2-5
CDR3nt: TGCGCCAGCAGTGGGGGACTAGCGGGGGAGACCCAGTACTTC
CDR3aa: CASSGGLAGETQYF

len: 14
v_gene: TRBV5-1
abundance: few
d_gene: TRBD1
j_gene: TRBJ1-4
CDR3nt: TGCGCCAGCAGCCCCGGGACAGCTAATGAAAAACTGTTTTTT
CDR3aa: CASSPGTANEKLFF

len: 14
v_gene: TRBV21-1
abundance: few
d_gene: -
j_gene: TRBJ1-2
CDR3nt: TGTGCCAGCAGCAAAGCTGCAGTTATCTATGGCTACACCTTC
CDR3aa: CASSKAAVIYGYTF

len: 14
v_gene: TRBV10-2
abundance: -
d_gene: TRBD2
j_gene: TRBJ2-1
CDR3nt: TGCGCCAGCAGTGAACGGGAGGGAGGCAATGAGCAGTTCTTC
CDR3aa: CASSEREGGNEQFF

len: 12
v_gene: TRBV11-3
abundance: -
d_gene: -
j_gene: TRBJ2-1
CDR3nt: TGTGCCAGCAGCTTAGATAGAGGGGAGGAGTTCTTC
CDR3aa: CASSLDRGEEFF

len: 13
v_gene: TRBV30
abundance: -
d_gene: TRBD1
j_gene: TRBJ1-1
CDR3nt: TGTGCCTGGAGTATAGGGACAGGCACTGAAGCTTTCTTT
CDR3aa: CAWSIGTGTEAFF

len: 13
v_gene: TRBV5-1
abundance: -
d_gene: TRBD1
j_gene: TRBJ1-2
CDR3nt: TGCGCCAGCAGCTTGGGAACAGGGGATGGCTACACCTTC
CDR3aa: CASSLGTGDGYTF

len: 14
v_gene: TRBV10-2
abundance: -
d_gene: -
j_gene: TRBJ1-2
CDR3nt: TGCGCCAGCAGCGCTGACAGTTTATACACAGGCTACACCTTC
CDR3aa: CASSADSLYTGYTF

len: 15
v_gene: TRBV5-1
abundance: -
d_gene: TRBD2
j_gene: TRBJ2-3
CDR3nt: TGCGCCAGCAGCAGTACTAGCGGGGGAGCAGATACGCAGTATTTT
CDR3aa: CASSSTSGGADTQYF

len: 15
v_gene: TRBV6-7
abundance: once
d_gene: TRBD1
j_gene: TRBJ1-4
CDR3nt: TGTGCCAGCAGGCCTCCGGGACAGGGTAATGAAAAACTGTTTTTT
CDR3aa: CASRPPGQGNEKLFF

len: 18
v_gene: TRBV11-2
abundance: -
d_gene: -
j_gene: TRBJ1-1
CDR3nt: TGTGCCAGCAGCCTAAATCAGGGGTCGCATCCCGTGAACACTGAAGCTTTCTTT
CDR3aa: CASSLNQGSHPVNTEAFF

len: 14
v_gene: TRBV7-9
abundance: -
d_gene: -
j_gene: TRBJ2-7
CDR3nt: TGTGCCAGCAGCGTCCCCGGACAGACATACGAGCAGTACTTC
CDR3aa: CASSVPGQTYEQYF

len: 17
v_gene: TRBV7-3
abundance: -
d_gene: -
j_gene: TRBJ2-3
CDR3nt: TGTGCCAGCAGCTTAGTTTCCCCTGGGGGGGGCCCAGATACGCAGTATTTT
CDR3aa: CASSLVSPGGGPDTQYF

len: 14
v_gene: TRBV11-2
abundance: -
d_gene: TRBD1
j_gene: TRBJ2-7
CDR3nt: TGTGCCAGCAGCTTGACAGACAGGGGATACGAGCAGTACTTC
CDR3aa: CASSLTDRGYEQYF

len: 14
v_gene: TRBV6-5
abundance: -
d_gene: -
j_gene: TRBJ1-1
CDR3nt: TGTGCCAGCACTAGGGGACACCAGAACACTGAAGCTTTCTTT
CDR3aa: CASTRGHQNTEAFF

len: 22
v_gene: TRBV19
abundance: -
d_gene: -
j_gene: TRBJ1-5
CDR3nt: TGTGCCAGTAGGAAGGTAAGGTCACGGGGGACCGATCCTCGAAATAGCAATCAGCCCCAGCATTTT
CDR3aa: CASRKVRSRGTDPRNSNQPQHF

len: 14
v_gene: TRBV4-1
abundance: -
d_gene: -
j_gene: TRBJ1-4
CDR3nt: TGCGCCAGCAGCCCCCGACAGGAGAATGAAAAACTGTTTTTT
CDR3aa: CASSPRQENEKLFF

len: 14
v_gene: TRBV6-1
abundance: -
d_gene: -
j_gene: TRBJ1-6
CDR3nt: TGTGCCAGCAGTTGGGGTTACAGGGCCCCGGCCCTCCACTTT
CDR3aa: CASSWGYRAPALHF

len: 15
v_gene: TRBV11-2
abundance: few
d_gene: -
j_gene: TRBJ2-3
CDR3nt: TGTGCCAGCAGCTTAGTCGGGACACAACCGGATACGCAGTATTTT
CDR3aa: CASSLVGTQPDTQYF

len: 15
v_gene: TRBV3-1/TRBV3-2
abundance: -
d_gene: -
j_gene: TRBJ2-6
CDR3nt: TGTGCCAGCAGCCAAGTGGGCGTTGGGGCCAACGTCCTGACTTTC
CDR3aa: CASSQVGVGANVLTF

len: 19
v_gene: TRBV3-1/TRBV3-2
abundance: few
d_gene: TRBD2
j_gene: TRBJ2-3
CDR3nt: TGTGCCAGCAGCCAGGCCGGGACTAGCGGGGGGGGCCGGGCAGATACGCAGTATTTT
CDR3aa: CASSQAGTSGGGRADTQYF

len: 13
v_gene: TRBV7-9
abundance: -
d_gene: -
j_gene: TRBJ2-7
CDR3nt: TGTGCCAGCAGCCATGACAGGCCTTACGAGCAGTACTTC
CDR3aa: CASSHDRPYEQYF

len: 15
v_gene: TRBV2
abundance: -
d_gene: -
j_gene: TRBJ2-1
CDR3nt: TGTGCCAGCAGCGATCCTAGGGGGACGTACAATGAGCAGTTCTTC
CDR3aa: CASSDPRGTYNEQFF

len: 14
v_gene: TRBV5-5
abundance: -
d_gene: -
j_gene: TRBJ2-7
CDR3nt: TGTGCCAGCAGCTTGCTCCCAGACTCCTACGAGCAGTACTTC
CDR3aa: CASSLLPDSYEQYF

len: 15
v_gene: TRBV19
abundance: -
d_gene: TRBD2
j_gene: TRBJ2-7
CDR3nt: TGTGCCAGTAGTATCAAACTAGCGGGGGCCTACGAGCAGTACTTC
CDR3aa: CASSIKLAGAYEQYF